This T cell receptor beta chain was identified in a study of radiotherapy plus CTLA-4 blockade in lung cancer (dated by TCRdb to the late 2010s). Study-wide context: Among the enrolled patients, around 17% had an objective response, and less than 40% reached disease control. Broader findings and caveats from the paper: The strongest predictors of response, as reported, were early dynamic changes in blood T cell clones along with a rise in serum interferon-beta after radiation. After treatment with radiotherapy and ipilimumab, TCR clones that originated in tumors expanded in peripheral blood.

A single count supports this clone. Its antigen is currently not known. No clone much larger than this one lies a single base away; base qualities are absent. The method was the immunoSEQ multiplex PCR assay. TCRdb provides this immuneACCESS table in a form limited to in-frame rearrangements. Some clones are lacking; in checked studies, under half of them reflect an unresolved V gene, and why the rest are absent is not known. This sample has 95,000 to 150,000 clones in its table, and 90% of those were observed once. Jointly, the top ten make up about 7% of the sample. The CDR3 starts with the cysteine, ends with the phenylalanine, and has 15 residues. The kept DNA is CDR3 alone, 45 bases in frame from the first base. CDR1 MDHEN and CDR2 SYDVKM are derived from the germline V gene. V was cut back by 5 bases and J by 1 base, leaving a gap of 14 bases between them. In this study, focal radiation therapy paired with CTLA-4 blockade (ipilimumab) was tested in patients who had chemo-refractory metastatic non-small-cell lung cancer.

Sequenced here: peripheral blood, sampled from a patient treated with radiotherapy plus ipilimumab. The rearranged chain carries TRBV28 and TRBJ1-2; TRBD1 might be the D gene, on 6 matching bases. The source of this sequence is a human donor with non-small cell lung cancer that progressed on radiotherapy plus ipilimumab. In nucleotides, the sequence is TGTGCCAGCAGTACACGGACAGCCTATAACTATGGCTACACCTTC. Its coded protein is CASSTRTAYNYGYTF.